These T cell receptor beta chains were read from a single sample in a study of blood T cells in healthy people across ages. Via MiXCR, TCRdb re-called the 5' RACE reads, giving one row per CDR3 protein. The sample shows fewer than 2 million distinct CDR3 sequences, 35% to 50% of them seen only once. Sequencing used blood. The source of these receptors is a human donor in good health. The CDR3 runs from the conserved cysteine through the conserved F or W. The D gene is left open where the match is weak. Where a row states a size, it is once, few, many or the class of an expanded clone; other rows omit it.

v_call	cdr3_length	clone_size	j_call	d_call	cdr3_nt	cdr3_aa
TRBV7-6	13	few	TRBJ1-1	.	TGTGCCAGCAAACTCGGGGTGAACACTGAAGCTTTCTTT	CASKLGVNTEAFF
TRBV7-2	14	few	TRBJ2-7	.	TGTGCCAGCAGCTCCATCCCCCGGGACACCGAGCAGTACTTC	CASSSIPRDTEQYF
TRBV10-3	11	few	TRBJ1-4	.	TGTGCCACCTCCACCGGGGATAAGCTGTTTTTT	CATSTGDKLFF
TRBV4-3	17	few	TRBJ2-1	TRBD2	TGCGCCAGCAGCTACCATCAGGGAGCGGGGGGTAAAAATGAGCAGTTCTTC	CASSYHQGAGGKNEQFF
TRBV7-9	14	.	TRBJ2-7	TRBD1	TGTGCCAGCACCTTTGGACAGGCCCCCTACGAGCAGTACTTC	CASTFGQAPYEQYF
TRBV29-1	15	.	TRBJ1-2	TRBD1	TGCAGCGTCGCAGCCCAAACAGGGGGGGTTGGTGGCTACACCTTC	CSVAAQTGGVGGYTF
TRBV2	12	few	TRBJ2-3	.	TGTGCCAGCAAGTGGGACCCAGATACGCAGTATTTT	CASKWDPDTQYF
TRBV20-1	16	.	TRBJ2-1	.	TGCAGTGCTAGAGATTTTGGGCAGCAAAGTACAAGAGAGCAGTTCTTC	CSARDFGQQSTREQFF
TRBV4-3	18	few	TRBJ2-6	.	TGCGCCAGCAGCCAATACGTGGGTCCGGGTTCTGGGGCCAACGTCCTGACTTTC	CASSQYVGPGSGANVLTF
TRBV11-2	13	.	TRBJ2-1	.	TGTGCCAGCAGCTTAAACAGGATGAGTGAGCAGTTCTTC	CASSLNRMSEQFF
TRBV6-2/TRBV6-3	16	.	TRBJ2-7	TRBD1	TGTGCCAGCAGTTCAAGGGACGGGACAGCTATATACGAGCAGTACTTC	CASSSRDGTAIYEQYF
TRBV7-2	15	few	TRBJ1-1	TRBD1	TGTGCCAGCAGCTTAAACAGGGGTGTGGAGTCTGAAGCTTTCTTT	CASSLNRGVESEAFF
TRBV28	12	.	TRBJ1-1	.	TGTGCCAGCAAACAGATGAACACTGAAGCTTTCTTT	CASKQMNTEAFF
TRBV12-3/TRBV12-4	13	.	TRBJ2-7	.	TGTGCCAGCAGTAACGGTTTATCCTACGAGCAGTACTTC	CASSNGLSYEQYF
TRBV6-5	15	.	TRBJ1-6	.	TGTGCCAGCAGTTTCCGCGAAGGCCTAAATTCACCCCTCCACTTT	CASSFREGLNSPLHF
TRBV6-5	12	few	TRBJ1-2	.	TGTGCCAGCAGTTATGGGAAACGTATTTACACCTTC	CASSYGKRIYTF
TRBV29-1	12	few	TRBJ2-1	.	TGCAGCGTTGGGTCGGTCCTCAATGAGCAGTTCTTC	CSVGSVLNEQFF
TRBV7-3	17	few	TRBJ2-3	TRBD1	TGTGCCAGTAGCAAAATTGGACAGGGGGTTTTCACAGATACGCAGTATTTT	CASSKIGQGVFTDTQYF
TRBV11-1	13	few	TRBJ1-2	TRBD1	TGTGCCAGCAGCCATACGACAGGGAATGGCTACACCTTC	CASSHTTGNGYTF
TRBV5-1	13	.	TRBJ1-2	.	TGCGCCAGCAGCGATGACCTCCTGGCTGGCTACACCTTC	CASSDDLLAGYTF
TRBV13	17	.	TRBJ1-4	TRBD1	TGTGCCAGCACCAGGGGCCGCCGGAGGGACAGGGAGGAAAAACTGTTTTTT	CASTRGRRRDREEKLFF
TRBV15	14	many	TRBJ2-7	TRBD1	TGTGCCACCAGCTTGGGACAGGGCCCCTACGAGCAGTACTTC	CATSLGQGPYEQYF
TRBV7-2	12	few	TRBJ1-4	.	TGTGCCAGCAGCTCGGACGAGGAAAAACTGTTTTTT	CASSSDEEKLFF
TRBV5-1	15	once	TRBJ2-5	TRBD1	TGCGCCAGCAGCTCCCGGGACAGGGTTCGAGAGACCCAGTACTTC	CASSSRDRVRETQYF
TRBV12-3/TRBV12-4	13	.	TRBJ2-7	.	TGTGCCAGCAGTTTACAGTTGAACTACGAGCAGTACTTC	CASSLQLNYEQYF
TRBV6-2/TRBV6-3	15	.	TRBJ1-4	.	TGTGCCAGCAGTCTTTACTACCTTGACCGCCCAAAACTGTTTTTT	CASSLYYLDRPKLFF
TRBV29-1	11	many	TRBJ2-5	.	TGCAGCGTTGGAGGTGCGCAGACCCAGTACTTC	CSVGGAQTQYF
TRBV20-1	14	few	TRBJ2-3	TRBD2	TGCAGTACCCTGCGGGGGGCGGGTGCAGATACGCAGTATTTT	CSTLRGAGADTQYF
TRBV4-3	15	.	TRBJ2-7	.	TGCGCCAGCAGCCAAGAAGCGACAGACGTTTACGAGCAGTACTTC	CASSQEATDVYEQYF
TRBV12-3/TRBV12-4	14	.	TRBJ2-7	TRBD1	TGTGCCAGCACCTCCGCAGGGGGACCCTACGAGCAGTACTTC	CASTSAGGPYEQYF
TRBV20-1	14	few	TRBJ1-2	.	TGCAGTGCTAGAGAAATAGGTGAAAACTATGGCTACACCTTC	CSAREIGENYGYTF
TRBV5-1	16	.	TRBJ2-1	TRBD2	TGCGCCAGCAGTCTGACTAGCGGGGGGCCTTCTAACAAGCAGTTCTTC	CASSLTSGGPSNKQFF
TRBV5-1	14	.	TRBJ2-1	TRBD2	TGCGCCAGCAGCCCCGGGACTACCAGCAATGAGCAGTTCTTC	CASSPGTTSNEQFF
TRBV6-6	14	.	TRBJ1-5	.	TGTGCCAGCAGCTACGCTAGTAGCAATCAGCCCCAGCATTTT	CASSYASSNQPQHF
TRBV7-2	16	few	TRBJ2-3	.	TGTGCCAGCAGCTTCCCTCTAGAGGTGATTACAGATACGCAGTATTTT	CASSFPLEVITDTQYF
TRBV12-5	15	.	TRBJ1-1	.	TGTGCTAGTGGTTTGGTACTTTCCAGGAACACTGAAGCTTTCTTT	CASGLVLSRNTEAFF
TRBV10-3	15	.	TRBJ2-7	TRBD1	TGTGCCATCAGTCCTGGCAGGGGGCCGTCCTACGAGCAGTACTTC	CAISPGRGPSYEQYF
TRBV29-1	14	few	TRBJ1-2	.	TGCAGCGTTCCACTCCTCCGGTGGGGGGGAGGCTACACCTTC	CSVPLLRWGGGYTF
TRBV6-5	17	.	TRBJ2-7	.	TGTGCCAGCAGTTACTCAGGCGCCACGCTTAGCTCCTACGAGCAGTACTTC	CASSYSGATLSSYEQYF
TRBV7-2	18	.	TRBJ1-2	.	TGTGCCAGCAGCTCCCTACTCGGACAGAAATTTCATAACTATGGCTACACCTTC	CASSSLLGQKFHNYGYTF
TRBV20-1	15	.	TRBJ2-1	.	TGCAGTGGCCTCGAGGACAGTACCCGTTACAATGAGCAGTTCTTC	CSGLEDSTRYNEQFF
TRBV28	15	.	TRBJ1-4	.	TGTGCCAGCAGACCCCTGGACCGGCTTAATGAAAAACTGTTTTTT	CASRPLDRLNEKLFF
TRBV11-2	14	.	TRBJ2-7	.	TGTGCCAGCAGCTTACTCTCGATTACCAACGAGCAGTACTTC	CASSLLSITNEQYF
TRBV5-4	16	few	TRBJ2-7	.	TGTGCCAGCAGCTTAGAGTGGGGGGGCTCGACCGACGAGCAGTACTTC	CASSLEWGGSTDEQYF
TRBV5-8	17	.	TRBJ2-7	TRBD2	TGTGCCAGCAGCTTGGTTCGCGGGGGAGACAGAACCTACGAGCAGTACTTC	CASSLVRGGDRTYEQYF
TRBV10-2	14	few	TRBJ2-1	.	TGCGCCAGTCGACTCCCGGCCCTCTACAATGAGCAGTTCTTC	CASRLPALYNEQFF
TRBV10-3	15	.	TRBJ2-2	.	TGTGCCATCTTTGACAGCAACGGGAACACCGGGGAGCTGTTTTTT	CAIFDSNGNTGELFF
TRBV3-1	14	once	TRBJ2-5	TRBD2	TGTGCCAGTAGCCGAGAGGGGATCTTGCGGGAGCAGTACTTC	CASSREGILREQYF
TRBV7-2	16	few	TRBJ1-1	.	TGTGCCAGCAGCTTGTCGAGCCATCAGCTGAACACTGAAGCTTTCTTT	CASSLSSHQLNTEAFF
TRBV4-3	14	few	TRBJ2-5	.	TGCGCCAGCAGCCAAGTAGGGGACTTGGAGACCCAGTACTTC	CASSQVGDLETQYF
TRBV20-1	15	.	TRBJ2-5	TRBD1	TGCAGTGCTAGAGATCGAGGCAGGGGGCAGGAGACCCAGTACTTC	CSARDRGRGQETQYF
TRBV4-3	15	few	TRBJ1-4	.	TGCGCCGGCAGCCCAGAGACAGCCTCTAATGAAAAACTGTTTTTT	CAGSPETASNEKLFF
TRBV13	14	.	TRBJ1-5	TRBD1	TGTGCCAGCTGCCGGGGAGGGGGCAATCGGCCCCAGCATTTT	CASCRGGGNRPQHF
TRBV29-1	14	.	TRBJ1-1	.	TGCAGCGTTGCTTCGGCCTTAACGGACACTGAAGCTTTCTTT	CSVASALTDTEAFF
TRBV12-3/TRBV12-4	15	.	TRBJ2-7	TRBD1	TGTGCCAGCAGTTTGAGACAGGGTTGGCTTAACGAGCAGTACTTC	CASSLRQGWLNEQYF
TRBV28	15	.	TRBJ1-5	.	TGTGCCAGCAGTTTATATGCAGGGGAGGGACAGCCCCAGCATTTT	CASSLYAGEGQPQHF
TRBV6-2/TRBV6-3	13	.	TRBJ2-2	.	TGTGCCAGCAGTGGGACTCGCTCCGGGGAGCTGTTTTTT	CASSGTRSGELFF
TRBV15	16	once	TRBJ1-4	.	TGTGCCACCAGCAGAGTCGGCGTGGGGGGGCGCGAAAAACTGTTTTTT	CATSRVGVGGREKLFF
TRBV27	15	few	TRBJ2-1	.	TGTGCCAGCAGTTACGACTCCAGCTCCTACAATGAGCAGTTCTTC	CASSYDSSSYNEQFF